This TCR beta chain derives from a study of resident and recirculating memory T cells in vitiligo. The overall study: Whole samples, not sorted cells, were homogenized and used for genomic DNA extraction.

This clone was observed once. Its antigen remains unidentified. Overall study findings and caveats: Non-conserved TCRs across sites and patients suggested distinct clones per lesion.

Profiled with immunoSEQ multiplex PCR; TCRdb holds only in-frame clones, not every one. The data show roughly 80,000 clones, with roughly 94% seen just once and more than 5% held by the top ten. Germline V gene sequence: CDR1 MNHEY, CDR2 SVGAGI. The CDR3 totals 13 residues. Trimming cost V 8 bases and J 3 bases; bases outside gene matches: 6. Stable vitiligo meant no lesion change over the previous 6 months. The chain recombines TRBV6-5 with TRBJ1-2, with TRBD1 matching 7 bases. Sequenced material: blood. The TCR originated in a male donor with vitiligo. The CDR3 spells CASHRGGDYGYTF. DNA for the CDR3: TGTGCCAGCCACAGGGGTGGTGACTATGGCTACACCTTC.